The sequence of this TCR beta chain was determined in a study of CD8 T cells in Susac syndrome. In the study overall: The Susac syndrome patients that were sequenced included six with active disease and roughly eight in remission.

Germline V gene sequence: CDR1 PRHDT, CDR2 FYEKMQ (reference sequence). The CDR3 loop spans 15 amino acids. The junction had 4 bases not matched to a gene; V was cut back by 5 bases and J by 0 bases. A quantity of about 0.45 to 1 ug RNA underwent reverse transcription using random hexamers. Amplification of TCR beta CDR3 spanned 54 Vbeta and 13 Jbeta via immunoSEQ multiplex PCR. TCRdb re-analysed the immunoSEQ multiplex PCR reads in MiXCR, keeping a single row per CDR3 protein. The sample lists approximately 210,000 distinct CDR3 sequences, about 94% occurring once. CD8+ and CD4+ T cells from blood underwent TCR beta sequencing, which was carried out in a high-throughput format.

The sequence came from a human donor with Susac syndrome. Specimen: CD4+ T cells from PBMCs. The chain links TRBV13 to TRBJ2-5; TRBD1 aligns across 9 bases. In DNA, the CDR3 is TGTGCCAGCAGCCCCGGGACAGGGAACCAAGAGACCCAGTACTTC. Amino acids: CASSPGTGNQETQYF.